This TCR beta chain was profiled in a study of human T cells and chemical hapten exposure. About the study: Patch tests applied 0.01% DPC to the upper back, read at 6 days.

V was clipped by 3 bases and J by 5 bases, with 13 bases between them. This CDR3 spans 14 amino acids. Individual cDNA molecules each carried unique molecular identifiers attached by the library. TCRdb reprocessed the RACE reads via MiXCR and lists one record per CDR3 protein. The profile shows some 52,000 distinct CDR3 sequences, 9.9% of them singletons. This clonotype showed up many times. The time point here: patch test 3, about 24 weeks after DPC sensitization. Treatment denoted: therapeutic diphenylcyclopropenone sensitization with weekly scalp DPC. The chain employs TRBV12-3 or TRBV12-4 and TRBJ1-1; D is undetermined. The input for sequencing was whole blood, taken in connection with sensitization to the hapten diphenylcyclopropenone (DPC). The receptor was isolated from a woman aged 40-49 years with alopecia areata. Some clones in this sample may be carry-over from other donors' samples. CDR3 in amino acids: CASSLVRENTEAFF. The CDR3 nucleotides read TGTGCCAGCAGTTTGGTCCGGGAGAATACTGAAGCTTTCTTT.